Below are 10 T cell receptor beta chains sequenced from a single sample in a study of regulatory T cells in long-lasting Graves disease (dated by TCRdb to 2020 to 2023). Libraries were built with multiplex PCR. The run used an Illumina HiSeq 4000. CDR3 regions were amplified by Arm-PCR with iRepertoire HTBI primers to construct TCR beta libraries. The raw public reads went through TCRdb reprocessing: fastp at Q25, MiXCR clone calling, in-frame beta chains kept. Records with the same CDR3 protein are collapsed into one entry carrying the most frequent genes and DNA. Recorded for this sample are about 620,000 distinct CDR3 sequences; 16% of them occurred a single time. The top ten clones comprise under 20% of the sample. The time point label here, explained by the study, means: newly diagnosed GD, antithyroid drugs for less than 3 months. RNA was extracted from PBMCs in TRIzol for both TCR sequencing and RNA sequencing.

The same sample was also studied in work on T cells in Graves' hyperthyroidism and ophthalmopathy.

The sequencing here drew on peripheral blood mononuclear cells (PBMCs), taken at new diagnosis, from a patient treated with antithyroid drugs. The receptors come from a woman in her 30s with Graves disease. Donor details come from another sample of the same person, matched by shared clones.

The sample holds many counts of this clonotype. The chain employs TRBV5-6 and TRBJ2-7, with a possible D match to TRBD1 (5 bases). The V end was cut by 4 bases, the J end by 8 bases, with 13 bases between. The germline V gene encodes CDR1 SGHDT and CDR2 YYEEEE. The CDR3 is 12 amino acids. CDR3 in DNA: TGTGCCAGCAGCGGGTCAGGGCCCCAGCAGTACTTC. Translated, it gives CASSGSGPQQYF.

This clonotype was counted ten times or more. The V and J genes are TRBV6-2 or TRBV6-3 and TRBJ1-5; D possibly corresponds to TRBD1 (5 bases). CDR3 length: 15 amino acids. Looked up from germline, CDR1 is MNHEY and CDR2 is SVGEGT. V lost 0 bases, J lost 7 bases, and 13 bases lay in between. The CDR3 nucleotides are TGTGCCAGCAGTTACTCGTTCCAGGGTAACCAGCCCCAGCATTTT. Translation: CASSYSFQGNQPQHF.

The sample holds many counts of this clonotype. The CDR3 is CASSLGQGSLILSMNTEAFF. In DNA form, the CDR3 reads TGTGCCAGCAGTCTAGGACAGGGGAGTTTAATCCTTAGCATGAACACTGAAGCTTTCTTT. The chain couples TRBV12-3 or TRBV12-4 to TRBJ1-1, with TRBD1 matching 9 bases. The CDR3 length is 20 residues. V gave up 5 bases and J gave up 0 bases; unmatched junction bases: 19.

Only a few counts were recorded for this clonotype. The V call is TRBV28, the J call TRBJ1-1; TRBD2 aligns across 11 bases. The DNA matches TRBJ2-3 better at its end, which makes the J call doubtful. The CDR3 has 14 amino acids. Germline CDR1 and CDR2: MDHEN and SYDVKM. CDR3 DNA: TGTGCCAGCAGTGCTACTAGCGGGAGAAATACGCAGTATTTT. Translation gives CASSATSGRNTQYF.

As regards this clonotype: Since a much larger clone is just one base distant, this may be a read error. The CDR3 loop reads CATSGDMLGSTDTQYF. The CDR3 DNA sequence: TGTGCCACCAGCGGAGATATGTTAGGGAGCACAGATACGCAGTATTTT. The chain uses TRBV15 and TRBJ2-3; D unclear. Germline values: CDR1 LNHNV, CDR2 YYDKDF (reference sequence). The CDR3 has 16 residues.

This clonotype was observed a handful of times. The chain uses TRBV18 and TRBJ2-2, with D perhaps assigned TRBD1 or TRBD2 (5 bases each). V lost 3 bases, J lost 6 bases, and 14 bases lay in between. Per the germline V gene, CDR1 is KGHSH and CDR2 is LQKENI. CDR3 size: 15 residues. The CDR3 spells CASSPNGAQSGELFF. In nucleotides, the CDR3 is TGTGCCAGCTCACCGAACGGGGCACAGTCCGGGGAGCTGTTTTTT.

The CDR3 DNA reads TGCAGCGCGGAAACAGGGATTGGGGAGTATGGCTACACCTTC. Translated, it gives CSAETGIGEYGYTF. V gene TRBV29-1 combines with J gene TRBJ1-2; possibly TRBD1 for D (6 bases). Trimming took 7 bases from V and 5 from J, leaving 20 bases between them. The CDR3 has 14 residues. CDR1 and CDR2 from the germline V gene are SQVTM and ANQGSEA. Full variable domain (rest looked up from reference TRBV29-1 and TRBJ1-2): SAVISQKPSRDICQRGTSLTIQCQVDSQVTMMFWYRQQPGQSLTLIATANQGSEATYESGFVIDKFPISRPNLTFSTLTVSNMSPEDSSIYLCSAETGIGEYGYTFGSGTRLTVV.

This clonotype was seen ten or more times. V and J are TRBV28 and TRBJ1-2; D is uncertain. Per the germline V gene, CDR1 is MDHEN and CDR2 is SYDVKM. CDR3 length: 12 residues. Deletions cut 2 bases from V and 8 bases from J, with 9 bases between. The CDR3 reads CASSLNSNGYTF. CDR3 in DNA: TGTGCCAGCAGTTTAAACAGTAACGGCTACACCTTC.

This clonotype occurred once. This sequence may be a read error, since a much larger clone differs from it by one base. The chain carries TRBV7-2 and TRBJ2-1; 12 nucleotides align to TRBD2. This CDR3 region has 15 residues. Germline V gene lookup returns CDR1 SGHTA and CDR2 FQGNSA. In DNA form, the CDR3 reads TGTGCCAGCAGACCTGGACTAGCGGGGAAAAACATTCGGTACTTC. Translating gives CASRPGLAGKNIRYF.

This clonotype was counted many times. The rearrangement links TRBV2 to TRBJ2-2; 9 nucleotides match TRBD1. The CDR3 contains 15 residues. The V gene end was trimmed by 4 bases and the J gene end by 4 bases; junction bases not matched to a gene: 4. Germline values: CDR1 SNHLY, CDR2 FYNNEI. The DNA of the CDR3 is TGTGCCAGCAGTGTGGGGACAGGGACCACCGGGGAGCTGTTTTTT. Translating it yields CASSVGTGTTGELFF.